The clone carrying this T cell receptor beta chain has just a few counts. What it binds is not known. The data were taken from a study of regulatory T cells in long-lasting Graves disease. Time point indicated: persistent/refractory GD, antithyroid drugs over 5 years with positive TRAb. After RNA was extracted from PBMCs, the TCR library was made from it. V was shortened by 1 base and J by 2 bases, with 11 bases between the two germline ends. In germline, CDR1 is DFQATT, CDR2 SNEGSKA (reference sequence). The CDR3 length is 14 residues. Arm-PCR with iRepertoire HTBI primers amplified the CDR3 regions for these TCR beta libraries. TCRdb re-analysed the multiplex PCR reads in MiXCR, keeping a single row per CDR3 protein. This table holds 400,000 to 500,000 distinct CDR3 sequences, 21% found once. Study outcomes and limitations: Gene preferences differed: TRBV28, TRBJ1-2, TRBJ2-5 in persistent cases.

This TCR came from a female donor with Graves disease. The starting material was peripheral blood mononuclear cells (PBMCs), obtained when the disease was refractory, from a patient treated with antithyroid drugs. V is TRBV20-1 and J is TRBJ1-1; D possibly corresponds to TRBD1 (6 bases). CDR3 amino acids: CSARGGRGNTEAFF. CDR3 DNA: TGCAGTGCTAGAGGAGGCAGGGGAAACACTGAAGCTTTCTTT.